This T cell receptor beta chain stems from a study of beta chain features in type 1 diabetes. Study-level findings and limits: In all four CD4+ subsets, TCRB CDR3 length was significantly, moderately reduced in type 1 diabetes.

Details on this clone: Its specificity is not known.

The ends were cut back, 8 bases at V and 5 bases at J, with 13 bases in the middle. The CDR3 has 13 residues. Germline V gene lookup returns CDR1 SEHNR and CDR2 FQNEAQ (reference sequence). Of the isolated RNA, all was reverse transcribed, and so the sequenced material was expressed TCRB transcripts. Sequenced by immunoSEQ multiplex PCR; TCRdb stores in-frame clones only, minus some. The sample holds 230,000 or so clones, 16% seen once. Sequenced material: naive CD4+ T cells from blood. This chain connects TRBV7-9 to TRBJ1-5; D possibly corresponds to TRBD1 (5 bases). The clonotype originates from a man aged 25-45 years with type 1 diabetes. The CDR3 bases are TGTGCCAGCGCGGGGGGAGTTTATCAGCCCCAGCATTTT. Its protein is CASAGGVYQPQHF.